This TCR beta chain was observed in a study of PD-1 blockade in classical Hodgkin lymphoma. Study-level findings and limits: Reports described newly diagnosed patients as having lower baseline TCR diversity than healthy donors. Any patient who commenced nivolumab under 1 year after ASCT was excluded. Partial responders and progressors had significantly lower baseline TCR diversity.

Worth noting for this clone: Its specificity is unknown.

Every patient was affected by relapse after autologous stem cell transplantation, while exposure to brentuximab vedotin was not uniform. The CDR3 contains 15 residues. V dropped 1 base and J dropped 4 bases, with 13 bases sitting between them. Germline CDR1 and CDR2: MNHNS and SASEGT. The protocol was immunoSEQ multiplex PCR, while the TCRdb copy is restricted to in-frame clones and leaves out a portion. The sample has more than 15,000 clones; over 70% are singletons. The chain has TRBV6-1 and TRBJ1-2, with D unresolved. This clonotype originated in a human donor with classical Hodgkin lymphoma. The material was peripheral blood mononuclear cells (PBMCs), obtained at baseline. In DNA form, the CDR3 reads TGTGCCAGCAGTGAAGGGACCGCCGTGATCTATGGCTACACCTTC. Its protein is CASSEGTAVIYGYTF.